The 20 T cell receptor beta chains given below trace back to one sample, sequenced in a study of CD8 T cells in ankylosing spondylitis. TCRdb re-called the 5' RACE reads through MiXCR, storing one row per CDR3 protein. The sample has roughly 230,000 distinct CDR3 sequences; 15% to 20% are singletons. Material: blood, either unsorted or a sorted T cell fraction (not recorded which). Receptors originate from a male donor with ankylosing spondylitis or in good health (not recorded which).

The rearrangement links TRBV24-1 to TRBJ2-5; D remains ambiguous. The length of the CDR3 is 11 residues. Looked up from germline, CDR1 is KGHDR and CDR2 is SFDVKD. V lost 4 bases to trimming and J lost 5 bases, with 4 bases between them. The CDR3 region is CATSEGETQYF. CDR3 nucleotide sequence: TGTGCCACCAGTGAGGGGGAGACCCAGTACTTC.

The rearrangement links TRBV6-1 to TRBJ2-1; 15 bases line up with TRBD2. Germline values: CDR1 MNHNS, CDR2 SASEGT. The CDR3 has 15 residues. Trimming at V came to 9 bases and at J to 10 bases, leaving 10 bases not matched to a gene. CDR3 sequence: CASKPGLAGGLEQFF. For the CDR3, the DNA is TGTGCCAGTAAACCCGGACTAGCGGGGGGGCTGGAGCAGTTCTTC.

The chain has TRBV20-1 and TRBJ1-5; D remains unclear. CDR1 DFQATT and CDR2 SNEGSKA come from the germline V gene (reference sequence). The V gene lost 0 bases and the J gene lost 4 bases, with 10 bases spanning the gap. This CDR3 region has 14 residues. CDR3 bases: TGCAGTGCTAGAGATCCGACGGGGAATCAGCCCCAGCATTTT. Residues: CSARDPTGNQPQHF.

The sample holds a few counts of this clonotype. This chain uses TRBV7-8 with TRBJ2-1; 8 bases map to TRBD2. The CDR3 consists of 15 residues. The V gene end was trimmed by 4 bases and the J gene end by 7 bases; junction bases not matched to a gene: 9. Per germline, CDR1 SGHVS and CDR2 FQNEAQ. The CDR3 DNA reads as TGTGCCAGCAGCTCCCTAGGACTAGCCGGGAATGAGCAGTTCTTC. Translation gives CASSSLGLAGNEQFF.

This clonotype was detected only a few times. The chain has TRBV28 and TRBJ2-1; 7 bases map to TRBD1. The CDR3 contains 12 residues. V lost 10 bases and J lost 4; bases outside the gene matches: 4. Germline CDR1 is MDHEN and CDR2 is SYDVKM. This CDR3 reads CATRGNYNEQFF. The CDR3 region has the DNA TGTGCCACCAGGGGGAATTACAATGAGCAGTTCTTC.

This chain uses TRBV7-3 with TRBJ2-3, with D perhaps matching TRBD2 (5 bases). The CDR3 loop spans 14 amino acids. CDR1 SGHTA and CDR2 FQGTGA come from the germline V gene. The germline V and J ends were trimmed by 1 base and 4 bases, with 9 bases remaining between them. CDR3 in amino acids: CASSLIPGSDTQYF. The DNA for the CDR3 is TGTGCCAGCAGCTTAATTCCGGGGTCAGATACGCAGTATTTT.

This clonotype has more than one count but fewer than ten. One junction end does not reproduce the germline sequence, and a read error may be involved. This chain links TRBV7-7 with TRBJ2-2; TRBD1 matches 7 bases. This CDR3 contains 13 residues. CDR1 is SSHAT, CDR2 FNYEAQ, per germline (reference sequence). The CDR3 DNA sequence: TGTGCTAGCAGCCCGGGGACAGCCGGGGAGCTGTTTTTT. This translates into CASSPGTAGELFF.

This clonotype came up once. The gene calls are TRBV12-3 or TRBV12-4 and TRBJ2-5, with 9 bases that match TRBD1. With V trimmed by 5 bases and J by 5 bases, 9 bases remained unmatched. The CDR3 totals 15 residues. CDR3 sequence: CASSPVGQGAETQYF. CDR3 nucleotides: TGTGCCAGCAGTCCCGTGGGACAGGGTGCGGAGACCCAGTACTTC.

The chain employs TRBV27 and TRBJ1-6; D unresolved. This CDR3 region has 14 residues. Looked up from germline, CDR1 is MNHEY and CDR2 is SMNVEV (reference sequence). Trimming shortened V by 5 bases and J by 3 bases, and 8 bases separated the two germline ends. CDR3 nucleotides: TGTGCCAGCAGTGTCGGGGACTATAATTCACCCCTCCACTTT. This codes for CASSVGDYNSPLHF.

This clonotype was counted a few times. V is TRBV12-3 or TRBV12-4 and J is TRBJ2-3, with 12 bases fitting TRBD1. Trimming removed 6 bases from V and 4 bases from J; junction bases left unmatched: 5. This CDR3 region has 15 residues. CDR3 DNA: TGTGCCAGCAGCCACGGGACAGGGGGCGCAGATACGCAGTATTTT. The encoded protein is CASSHGTGGADTQYF.

The J gene is TRBJ1-1, the V gene TRBV27; D remains ambiguous. Trimming shortened V by 7 bases and J by 4 bases, and 7 bases separated the two germline ends. The CDR3 is made up of 11 amino acids. Germline-derived CDR1 and CDR2 are MNHEY and SMNVEV (reference sequence). The CDR3 DNA is TGTGCCAGCACTCGGGGCACTGAAGCTTTCTTT. As protein: CASTRGTEAFF.

The chain uses TRBV19 and TRBJ2-5; TRBD2 matches 7 bases. The CDR3 is made up of 15 amino acids. The trim removed 9 bases at V and 3 bases at J, leaving 13 bases unmatched. Germline V gene sequence: CDR1 LNHDA, CDR2 SQIVND (reference sequence). The CDR3 nucleotides read TGTGCCAGCACTAACGGGGGGTTTCCTGAAGAGACCCAGTACTTC. It encodes CASTNGGFPEETQYF. Using reference TRBV19 and TRBJ2-5 for the parts outside the CDR3, the full variable domain is DGGITQSPKYLFRKEGQNVTLSCEQNLNHDAMYWYRQDPGQGLRLIYYSQIVNDFQKGDIAEGYSVSREKKESFPLTVTSAQKNPTAFYLCASTNGGFPEETQYFGPGTRLLVL.

The chain employs TRBV6-2 or TRBV6-3 and TRBJ2-7, with D tentatively TRBD1 or TRBD2 (5 bases each). Germline V gene lookup returns CDR1 MNHEY and CDR2 SVGEGT. This CDR3 has 16 amino acids. The V end was cut by 5 bases, the J end by 2 bases, with 19 bases between. This CDR3 is CASSDPTLTGPYEQYF. CDR3 coding DNA: TGTGCCAGCAGTGACCCGACACTTACGGGGCCCTACGAGCAGTACTTC.

There are a few counts of this clonotype. The V and J genes are TRBV6-5 and TRBJ1-1; D perhaps matches TRBD1 (6 bases). Trimming shortened V by 2 bases and J by 1 base, and 14 bases separated the two germline ends. The germline V gene encodes CDR1 MNHEY and CDR2 SVGAGI. CDR3 length: 16 amino acids. CDR3 in amino acids: CASSYVSGHPNTEAFF. CDR3 sequence (DNA): TGTGCCAGCAGTTACGTTTCGGGACACCCGAACACTGAAGCTTTCTTT.

This clonotype was counted many times. The chain joins TRBV9 to TRBJ2-2; D might be TRBD2 (6 bases). The CDR3 totals 17 residues. The germline gives CDR1 SGDLS, CDR2 YYNGEE. The germline V and J ends were trimmed by 4 bases and 0 bases, with 16 bases remaining between them. This CDR3 is CASSLSTSLANTGELFF. DNA of the CDR3: TGTGCCAGCAGCCTCTCGACTAGTCTTGCGAACACCGGGGAGCTGTTTTTT.

This clonotype has more than one count but fewer than ten. The chain joins TRBV20-1 to TRBJ2-3; the match to TRBD2 covers 12 bases. After removal of 0 bases from V and 7 bases from J, the junction contained 8 bases not matched to a gene. The length of the CDR3 is 16 residues. From germline, CDR1 is DFQATT and CDR2 SNEGSKA (reference sequence). Written as DNA, the CDR3 is TGCAGTGCTAGAGATCTTCTAGCGGGAGGGCCGTATACGCAGTATTTT. It encodes CSARDLLAGGPYTQYF.

This clonotype was picked up a small number of times. The V and J genes are TRBV29-1 and TRBJ2-1; D not resolved. The CDR3 length is 11 residues. Germline V gene sequence: CDR1 SQVTM, CDR2 ANQGSEA. V was trimmed by 5 bases and J by 10 bases, leaving 12 bases between them. CDR3 coding DNA: TGCAGCGTTCTCCCTAGTTTCGAGCAGTTCTTC. This gives the protein CSVLPSFEQFF.

V is TRBV5-1 and J is TRBJ2-2; 8 nucleotides agree with TRBD2. The CDR3 length is 14 residues. V lost 9 bases to trimming and J lost 3 bases; unmatched junction nucleotides: 7. Germline V lookup: CDR1 SGHRS, CDR2 YFSETQ. The CDR3 DNA follows: TGCGCCACCCCGCGGGGGGCAGACACCGGGGAGCTGTTTTTT. Its translation: CATPRGADTGELFF.

This rearrangement joins TRBV6-1 to TRBJ2-1; possibly TRBD1 for D (5 bases). The CDR3 totals 16 residues. Trimming cost V 7 bases and J 8 bases, with 24 bases left between them. Germline-derived CDR1 and CDR2 are MNHNS and SASEGT. The CDR3 coding sequence is TGTGCCAGCACCCTAGGTTGGGGCAGGGAATTCGATGAGCAGTTCTTC. It encodes CASTLGWGREFDEQFF.

This clonotype was recorded a few times. The chain links TRBV12-3 or TRBV12-4 to TRBJ1-1; a weak D match, TRBD1 (6 bases). CDR3 size: 16 residues. V was pared by 6 bases and J by 4 bases, with 21 bases between. CDR3 amino acids: CASSPRNRAVGTEAFF. CDR3 coding DNA: TGTGCCAGCAGCCCCAGAAACAGGGCGGTGGGCACTGAAGCTTTCTTT.